The present T cell receptor beta chain was sequenced within a study of T-cell reconstitution after alpha-beta-depleted transplantation in children. Unique molecular identifiers were incorporated when the TCRbeta library was constructed. TCRdb passed the PCR reads through MiXCR, listing each CDR3 protein once. The sample has about 500,000 distinct CDR3 sequences, around a third seen once. Trimming took 6 bases from V and 4 from J; bases not matched to a gene: 11. CDR3 length: 16 residues. The V gene is TRBV12-3 or TRBV12-4, the J gene TRBJ2-2; 7 bases fit TRBD1. The material was PBMCs from the stem cell graft donor, obtained from the stem cell graft. The receptor was isolated from a human donor who donated a stem cell graft to a child with aplastic anemia. The CDR3 sequence: CASRPGQTIGTGELFF. CDR3 in DNA: TGTGCCAGCAGGCCGGGACAGACTATTGGCACCGGGGAGCTGTTTTTT.